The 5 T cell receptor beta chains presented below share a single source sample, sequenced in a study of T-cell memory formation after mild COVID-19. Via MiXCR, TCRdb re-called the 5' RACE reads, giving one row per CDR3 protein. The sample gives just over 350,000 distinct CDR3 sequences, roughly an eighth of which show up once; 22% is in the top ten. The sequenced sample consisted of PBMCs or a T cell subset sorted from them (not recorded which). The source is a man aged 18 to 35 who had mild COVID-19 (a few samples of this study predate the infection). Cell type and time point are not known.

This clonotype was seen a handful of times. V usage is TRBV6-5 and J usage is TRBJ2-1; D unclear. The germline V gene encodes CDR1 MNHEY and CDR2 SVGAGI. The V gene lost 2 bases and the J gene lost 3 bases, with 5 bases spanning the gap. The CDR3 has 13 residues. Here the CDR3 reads CASSYDNYNEQFF. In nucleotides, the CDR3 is TGTGCCAGCAGTTACGACAACTACAATGAGCAGTTCTTC.

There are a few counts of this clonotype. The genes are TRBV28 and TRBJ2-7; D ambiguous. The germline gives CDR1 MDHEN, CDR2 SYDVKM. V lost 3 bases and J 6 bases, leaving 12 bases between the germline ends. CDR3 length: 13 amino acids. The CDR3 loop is CASSLSPHGEQYV. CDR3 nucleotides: TGTGCCAGCAGTTTGTCGCCCCATGGCGAGCAGTACGTC.

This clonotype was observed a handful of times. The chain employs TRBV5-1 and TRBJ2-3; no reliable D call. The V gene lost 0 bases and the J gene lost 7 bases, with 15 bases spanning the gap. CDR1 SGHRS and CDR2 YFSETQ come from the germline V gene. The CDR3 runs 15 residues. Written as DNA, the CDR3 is TGCGCCAGCAGCTTGGCCCCCGCAGGCCAGAATACGCAGTATTTT. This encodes CASSLAPAGQNTQYF.

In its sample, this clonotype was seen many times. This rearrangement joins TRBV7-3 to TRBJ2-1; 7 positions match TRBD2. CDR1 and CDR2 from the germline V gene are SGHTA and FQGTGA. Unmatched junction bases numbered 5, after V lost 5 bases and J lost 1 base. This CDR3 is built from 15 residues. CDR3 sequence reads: CASSLGGGSYNEQFF. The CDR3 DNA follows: TGTGCCAGCAGCCTGGGGGGAGGGTCCTACAATGAGCAGTTCTTC.

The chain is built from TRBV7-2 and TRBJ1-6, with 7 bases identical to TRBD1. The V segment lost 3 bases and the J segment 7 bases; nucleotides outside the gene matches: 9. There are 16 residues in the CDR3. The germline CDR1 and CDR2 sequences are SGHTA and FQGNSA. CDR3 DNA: TGTGCCAGCAGCTTTCCCGGCAGGGGGTTCAATTCACCCCTCCACTTT. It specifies CASSFPGRGFNSPLHF. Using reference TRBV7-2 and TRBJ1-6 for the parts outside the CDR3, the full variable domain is GAGVSQSPSNKVTEKGKDVELRCDPISGHTALYWYRQSLGQGLEFLIYFQGNSAPDKSGLPSDRFSAERTGGSVSTLTIQRTQQEDSAVYLCASSFPGRGFNSPLHFGNGTRLTVT.